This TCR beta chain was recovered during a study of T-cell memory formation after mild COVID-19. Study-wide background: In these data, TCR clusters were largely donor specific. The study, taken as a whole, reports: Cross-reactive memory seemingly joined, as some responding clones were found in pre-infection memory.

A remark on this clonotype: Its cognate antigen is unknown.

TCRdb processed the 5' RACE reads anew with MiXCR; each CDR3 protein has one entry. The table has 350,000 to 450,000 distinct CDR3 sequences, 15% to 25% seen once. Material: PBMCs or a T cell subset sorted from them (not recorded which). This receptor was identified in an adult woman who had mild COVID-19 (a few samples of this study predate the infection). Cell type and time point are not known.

The CDR3 DNA reads TGCGCCACTCAGTCAGGGGATGGGGACACTGAAGCTTTCTTT. Its protein product is CATQSGDGDTEAFF. V and J are TRBV5-1 and TRBJ1-1; tentatively, D is TRBD1 (6 bases). Between the trimmed V and J ends, which lost 9 bases and 3 bases, there was a span of 18 bases. The CDR3 is made up of 14 amino acids. Germline V lookup: CDR1 SGHRS, CDR2 YFSETQ.